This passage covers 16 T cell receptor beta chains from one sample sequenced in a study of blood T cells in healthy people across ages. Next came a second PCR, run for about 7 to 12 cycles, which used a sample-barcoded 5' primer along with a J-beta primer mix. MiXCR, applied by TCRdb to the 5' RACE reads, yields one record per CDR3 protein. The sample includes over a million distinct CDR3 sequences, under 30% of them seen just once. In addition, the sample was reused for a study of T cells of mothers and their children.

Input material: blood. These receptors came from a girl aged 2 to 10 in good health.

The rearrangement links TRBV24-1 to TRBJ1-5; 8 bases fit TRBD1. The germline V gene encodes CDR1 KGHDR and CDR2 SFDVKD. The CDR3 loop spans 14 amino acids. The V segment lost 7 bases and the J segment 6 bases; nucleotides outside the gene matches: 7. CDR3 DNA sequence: TGTGCCACCAGCGACAGGGGATTCGGTCAGCCCCAGCATTTT. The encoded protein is CATSDRGFGQPQHF.

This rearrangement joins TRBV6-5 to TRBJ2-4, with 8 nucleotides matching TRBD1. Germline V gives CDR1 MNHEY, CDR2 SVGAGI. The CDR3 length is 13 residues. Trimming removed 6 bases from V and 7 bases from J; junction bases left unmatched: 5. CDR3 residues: CASRTGEVNIQYF. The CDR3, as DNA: TGTGCCAGCAGGACAGGGGAGGTGAACATTCAGTACTTC.

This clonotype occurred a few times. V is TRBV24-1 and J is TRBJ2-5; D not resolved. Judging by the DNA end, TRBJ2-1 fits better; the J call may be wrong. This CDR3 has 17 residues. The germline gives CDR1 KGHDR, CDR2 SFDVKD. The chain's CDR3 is CATSDLEESYLGNEQFF. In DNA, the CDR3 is TGTGCCACCAGTGATTTGGAGGAAAGCTACTTAGGGAATGAGCAGTTCTTC.

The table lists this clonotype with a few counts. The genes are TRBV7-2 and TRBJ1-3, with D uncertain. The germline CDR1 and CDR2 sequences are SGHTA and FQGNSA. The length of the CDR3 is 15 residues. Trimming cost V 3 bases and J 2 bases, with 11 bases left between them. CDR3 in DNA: TGTGCCAGCAGCTTTTCAGCGATCGCTGGAAACACCATATATTTT. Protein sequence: CASSFSAIAGNTIYF.

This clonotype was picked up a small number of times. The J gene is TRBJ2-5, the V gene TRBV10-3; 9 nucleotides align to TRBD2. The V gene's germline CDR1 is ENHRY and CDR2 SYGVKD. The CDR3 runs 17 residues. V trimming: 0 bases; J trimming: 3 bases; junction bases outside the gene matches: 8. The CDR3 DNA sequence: TGTGCCATCAGTGAGTCAGGTCGGGCTAGCGGGAAAGAGACCCAGTACTTC. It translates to CAISESGRASGKETQYF.

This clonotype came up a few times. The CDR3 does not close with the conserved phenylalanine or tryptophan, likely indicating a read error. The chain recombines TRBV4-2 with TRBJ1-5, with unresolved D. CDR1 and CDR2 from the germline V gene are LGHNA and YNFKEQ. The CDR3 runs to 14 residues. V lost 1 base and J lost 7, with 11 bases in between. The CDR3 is CASSQGIGRQPQHL. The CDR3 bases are TGTGCCAGCAGCCAAGGGATAGGGAGACAGCCCCAGCATCTT.

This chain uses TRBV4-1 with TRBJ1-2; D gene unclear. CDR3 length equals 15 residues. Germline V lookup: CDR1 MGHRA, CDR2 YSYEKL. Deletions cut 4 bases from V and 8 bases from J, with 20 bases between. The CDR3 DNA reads TGCGCCAGCAGCCCTTCCTGGCCCCAGTCGCGAGGCTACACCTTC. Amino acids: CASSPSWPQSRGYTF.

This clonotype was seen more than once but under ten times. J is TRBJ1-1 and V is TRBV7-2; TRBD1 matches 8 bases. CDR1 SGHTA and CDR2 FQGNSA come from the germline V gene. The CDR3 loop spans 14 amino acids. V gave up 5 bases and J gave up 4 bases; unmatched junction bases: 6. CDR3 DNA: TGTGCCAGCAGCCCAGGGGGCGTGAGCACTGAAGCTTTCTTT. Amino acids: CASSPGGVSTEAFF.

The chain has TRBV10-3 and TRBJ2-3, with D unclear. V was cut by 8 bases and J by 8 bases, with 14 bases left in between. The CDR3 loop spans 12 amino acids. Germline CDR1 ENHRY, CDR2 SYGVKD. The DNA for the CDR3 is TGTGCCATCCCTAACCCTCTCCCTACGCAGTATTTT. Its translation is CAIPNPLPTQYF.

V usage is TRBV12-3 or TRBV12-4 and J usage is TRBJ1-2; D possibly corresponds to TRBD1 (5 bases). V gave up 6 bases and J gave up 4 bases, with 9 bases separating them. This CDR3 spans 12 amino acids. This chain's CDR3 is CASSIGAYGYTF. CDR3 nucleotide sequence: TGTGCCAGCAGCATCGGGGCCTATGGCTACACCTTC.

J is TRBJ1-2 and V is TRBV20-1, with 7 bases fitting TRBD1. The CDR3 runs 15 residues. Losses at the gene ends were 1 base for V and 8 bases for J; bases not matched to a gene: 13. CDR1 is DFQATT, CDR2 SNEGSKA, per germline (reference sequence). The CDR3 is CSARGGKTGRYGYTF. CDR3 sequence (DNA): TGCAGTGCTAGAGGGGGGAAGACAGGGAGGTACGGCTACACCTTC.

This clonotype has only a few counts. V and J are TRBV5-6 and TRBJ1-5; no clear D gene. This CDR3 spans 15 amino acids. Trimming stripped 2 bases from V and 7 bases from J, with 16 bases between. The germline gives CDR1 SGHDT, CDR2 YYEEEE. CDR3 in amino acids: CASSFGGRTGQPQHF. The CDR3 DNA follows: TGTGCCAGCAGCTTTGGCGGCAGGACGGGGCAGCCCCAGCATTTT. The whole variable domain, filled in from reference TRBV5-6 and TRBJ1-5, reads DAGVTQSPTHLIKTRGQQVTLRCSPKSGHDTVSWYQQALGQGPQFIFQYYEEEERQRGNFPDRFSGHQFPNYSSELNVNALLLGDSALYLCASSFGGRTGQPQHFGDGTRLSIL.

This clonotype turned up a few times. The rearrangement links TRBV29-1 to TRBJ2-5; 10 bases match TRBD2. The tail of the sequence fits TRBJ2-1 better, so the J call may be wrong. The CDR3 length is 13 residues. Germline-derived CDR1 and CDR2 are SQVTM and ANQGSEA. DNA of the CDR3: TGCAGCGTGATACTAGCGGGAAGGGATGAGCAGTTCTTC. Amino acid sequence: CSVILAGRDEQFF.

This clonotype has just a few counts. The CDR3 DNA reads as TGTGCCAGCAGTTTAGGGGGGAATCCGTCCATAGATACGCAGTATTTT. Translated, it gives CASSLGGNPSIDTQYF. The chain uses TRBV12-3 or TRBV12-4 and TRBJ2-3; D possibly matches TRBD1 or TRBD2 (5 bases each). This CDR3 has 16 residues. Trimming removed 1 base from V and 5 bases from J, with 16 bases in between.

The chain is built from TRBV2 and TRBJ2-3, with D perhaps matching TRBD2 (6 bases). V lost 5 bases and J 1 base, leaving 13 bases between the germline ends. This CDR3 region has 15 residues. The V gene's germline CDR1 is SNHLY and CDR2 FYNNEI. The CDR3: CASSLGTPGTDTQYF. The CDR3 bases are TGTGCCAGCAGTTTAGGGACTCCCGGCACAGATACGCAGTATTTT. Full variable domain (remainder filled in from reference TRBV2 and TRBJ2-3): EPEVTQTPSHQVTQMGQEVILRCVPISNHLYFYWYRQILGQKVEFLVSFYNNEISEKSEIFDDQFSVERPDGSNFTLKIRSTKLEDSAMYFCASSLGTPGTDTQYFGPGTRLTVL.

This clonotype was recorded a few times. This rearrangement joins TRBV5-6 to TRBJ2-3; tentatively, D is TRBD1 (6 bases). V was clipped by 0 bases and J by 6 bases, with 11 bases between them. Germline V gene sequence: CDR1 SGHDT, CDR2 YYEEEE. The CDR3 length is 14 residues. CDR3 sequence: CASSLVSGGDTQYF. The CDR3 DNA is TGTGCCAGCAGCTTGGTCTCTGGGGGCGATACGCAGTATTTT.